The rows below give T cell receptor beta chains drawn from one sample of a study of Graves' ophthalmopathy and Graves' hyperthyroidism. From the multiplex PCR reads, TCRdb called clonotypes with MiXCR, one entry per CDR3 protein. The sample consists of 400,000 or so distinct CDR3 sequences, 17% of them appearing once. The sequenced sample consisted of peripheral blood. The source is an adult woman with stable Graves' hyperthyroidism. The CDR3 runs from the conserved cysteine through the conserved F or W. Each record gives: CDR3 length, V gene, D gene, clone size, J gene, CDR3 DNA, CDR3 protein. D genes are given only for firm matches. Not all rows give a size; the values are once, few, many and, for expanded clones, a class.

length: 14; V: TRBV4-3; D: .; size: many; J: TRBJ1-1; DNA: TGCGCCAGCAGCCACGTACGTGGCAGGGAGGGAGCTTTCTTT; CDR3: CASSHVRGREGAFF
length: 16; V: TRBV6-1; D: .; size: many; J: TRBJ2-6; DNA: TGTGCCAGCAGTGAAGACAGGTTCTCTGGGGCCAACGTCCTGACTTTC; CDR3: CASSEDRFSGANVLTF
length: 19; V: TRBV7-2; D: TRBD2; size: many; J: TRBJ2-7; DNA: TGTGCCAGCAGCTTAGCGTTGTCTAGCGGGAGGGCCCTTTCCTACGGGCAGTACTTC; CDR3: CASSLALSSGRALSYGQYF
length: 14; V: TRBV18; D: .; size: few; J: TRBJ1-1; DNA: TGTGCCAGCTCACCCAACGGGGCGAACACTGAAGCTTTCTTT; CDR3: CASSPNGANTEAFF
length: 14; V: TRBV9; D: .; size: many; J: TRBJ1-5; DNA: TGTGCCAGCAGCGTAGGGACTCAGAATCAGCCCCAGCATTTT; CDR3: CASSVGTQNQPQHF
length: 17; V: TRBV5-1; D: .; size: many; J: TRBJ2-2; DNA: TGCGCCAGCAGCTTCACAGGCTTGGTGGCGAACACCGGGGAGCTGTTTTTT; CDR3: CASSFTGLVANTGELFF
length: 14; V: TRBV20-1; D: TRBD1; size: many; J: TRBJ1-1; DNA: TGCAGTGCTAGACCCGGGACAGAGAACACTGAAGCTTTCTTT; CDR3: CSARPGTENTEAFF
length: 15; V: TRBV3-1; D: TRBD1; size: .; J: TRBJ2-7; DNA: TGTGCCAGCAGCCAATGGGTGGGACAGGGGATCGAGCAGTACTTC; CDR3: CASSQWVGQGIEQYF
length: 15; V: TRBV5-1; D: .; size: many; J: TRBJ1-5; DNA: TGCGCCAGCAGCTCGGGGGGAGGAGAGAATCAGCCCCAGCATTTT; CDR3: CASSSGGGENQPQHF
length: 15; V: TRBV6-5; D: .; size: many; J: TRBJ2-7; DNA: TGTGCCAGCAGTTACTCGAAGCCGGGGGTCTACGAGCAGTACTTC; CDR3: CASSYSKPGVYEQYF
length: 16; V: TRBV7-6; D: TRBD2; size: many; J: TRBJ2-7; DNA: TGTGCCAGCAGCTTAGGGGTACTAGCGGGATCCTACGAGCAGTACTTC; CDR3: CASSLGVLAGSYEQYF
length: 14; V: TRBV9; D: .; size: .; J: TRBJ1-1; DNA: TGTGCCAGCAGCAGAGATGAGGCGAACACTGAAGCTTTCTTT; CDR3: CASSRDEANTEAFF
length: 15; V: TRBV11-2; D: TRBD1; size: .; J: TRBJ1-1; DNA: TGTGCCAGCAGCACCCACGGGACAGCTAACACTGAAGCTTTCTTT; CDR3: CASSTHGTANTEAFF
length: 16; V: TRBV20-1; D: TRBD2; size: .; J: TRBJ2-5; DNA: TGCAGTGCTAGTACAAGTTCTAGCGGGAGACATGTTACCCAGTACTTC; CDR3: CSASTSSSGRHVTQYF
length: 14; V: TRBV24-1; D: .; size: few; J: TRBJ2-2; DNA: TGTGCCACCAGTGGCAGGGGTGACACCGGGGAGCTGTTTTTT; CDR3: CATSGRGDTGELFF
length: 12; V: TRBV27; D: .; size: many; J: TRBJ1-6; DNA: TGTGCCAGCAGTCCGCCGAGTTCACCCCTCCACTTT; CDR3: CASSPPSSPLHF
length: 21; V: TRBV29-1; D: .; size: .; J: TRBJ1-2; DNA: TGCAGCGTCCTCAACAGGGTAGAACAGTTACCTTCTCAACGGAGGGGCTATGGCTACACCTTC; CDR3: CSVLNRVEQLPSQRRGYGYTF